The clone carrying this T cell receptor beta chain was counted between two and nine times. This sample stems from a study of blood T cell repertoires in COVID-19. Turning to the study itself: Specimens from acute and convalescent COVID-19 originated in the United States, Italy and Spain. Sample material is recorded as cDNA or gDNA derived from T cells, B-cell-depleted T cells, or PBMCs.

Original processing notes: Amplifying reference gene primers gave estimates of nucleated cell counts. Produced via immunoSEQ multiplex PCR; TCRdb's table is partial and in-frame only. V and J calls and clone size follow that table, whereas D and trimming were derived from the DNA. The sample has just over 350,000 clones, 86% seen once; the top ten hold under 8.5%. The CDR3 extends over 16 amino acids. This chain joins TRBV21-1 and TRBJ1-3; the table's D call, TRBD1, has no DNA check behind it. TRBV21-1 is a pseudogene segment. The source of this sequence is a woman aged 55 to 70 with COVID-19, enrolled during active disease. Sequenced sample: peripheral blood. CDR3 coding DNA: TGTGCCAGCAGCGATGGCACAGGGAAAGCTGGAAACACCATATATTTT. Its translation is CASSDGTGKAGNTIYF.